This T cell receptor (beta chain) was retrieved from a study of blood T cell repertoires in COVID-19 (dated by TCRdb to 2019 to 2021). As for the study more broadly: The collaborator samples originated in the United States, Italy and Spain and spanned the acute and convalescent phases of COVID-19. The dataset comprised deeply sampled blood TCRbeta repertoires from subjects exposed to, actively infected with, or recovered from COVID-19. The samples were drawn from two sources: the first 160 participants of the ongoing ImmuneRACE study, and 1,000 to 1,500 subjects contributed by 6 global collaborators. Where available, HLA class I and class II types were taken from metadata supplied by the sample provider and were not determined by assay-based typing. Nearly every sample came with metadata listing a de-identified subject ID, COVID-19 status, age in years and sex. The repertoires were made available in a free public database intended to serve as a resource for research on the immune response to SARS-CoV-2. The prospective study material was composed of cDNA or gDNA derived from T cells, B-cell-depleted T cells, or PBMCs.

The CDR3 starts with the cysteine, ends with the phenylalanine, and has 15 residues. Only CDR3 DNA is held: 45 bases, read in frame from base 1. The CDR1 and CDR2 encoded by the germline V gene are SGHRS and YFSETQ. Clipping removes 3 bases from V and 4 bases from J, with 7 as the unmatched junction base count. Collaborating institutions collected whole blood in K2EDTA tubes following their own protocols. For TCRbeta analysis, collaborator samples were shipped as frozen whole blood, as isolated PBMCs, or as DNA extracted from either sample type. Concerning this clone itself: It lacks a known antigen. No base quality information exists; no much larger clone differs at one position.

TCRbeta CDR3 regions were amplified from genomic DNA using the immunoSEQ Assay, a bias-controlled multiplex PCR. Per the authors' processing: Within the assay, amplification of reference gene primers was used to estimate how many nucleated cells each sample contained. To quantify the absolute abundance of each unique TCRbeta CDR3 rearrangement, sequence reads were collapsed and filtered. For each sample, productive Simpson clonality was calculated as the square root of Simpson's diversity index over productive rearrangements. This is the immuneACCESS table as TCRdb keeps it, with only in-frame sequences that have V and J called. A part of the clones is gone; compared with another copy, unresolved V genes explain less than half, and the rest is unexplained. The V and J calls and clone size are taken from that table; D and trimming were inferred from the DNA. Across this sample there are 310,000 or so clones, with approximately 88% seen only once. The top ten clonotypes cover roughly 4% of the sample.

Broad study findings and their caveats: How much clinical and demographic metadata was included differed by source and by participant, and the metadata was provided uncurated.

The chain is made from TRBV5-1 and TRBJ2-7, with TRBD2 matching 10 junction bases. The specimen was peripheral blood. This receptor was taken from a woman between 50 and 59 years old with active or convalescent COVID-19. The sequenced DNA: TGCGCCAGCAGCTCCGTAGGGACTAGCGTATACGAGCAGTACTTC. Its coded protein is CASSSVGTSVYEQYF. The reference TRBV5-1 and TRBJ2-7 proteins fill in what lies around the CDR3, so the full variable domain reads KAGVTQTPRYLIKTRGQQVTLSCSPISGHRSVSWYQQTPGQGLQFLFEYFSETQRNKGNFPGRFSGRQFSNSRSEMNVSTLELGDSALYLCASSSVGTSVYEQYFGPGTRLTVT.